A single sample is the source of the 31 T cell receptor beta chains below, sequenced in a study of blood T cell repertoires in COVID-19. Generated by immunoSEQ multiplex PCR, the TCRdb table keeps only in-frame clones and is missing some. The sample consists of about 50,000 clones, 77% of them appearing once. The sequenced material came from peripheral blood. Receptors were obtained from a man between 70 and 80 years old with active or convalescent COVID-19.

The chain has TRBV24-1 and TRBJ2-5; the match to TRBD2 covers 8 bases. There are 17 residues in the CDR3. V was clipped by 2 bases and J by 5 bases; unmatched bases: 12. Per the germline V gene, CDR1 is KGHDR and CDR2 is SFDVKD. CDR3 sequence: CATSDYGLGGVLETQYF. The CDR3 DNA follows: TGTGCCACCAGTGATTATGGACTCGGGGGGGTGTTGGAGACCCAGTACTTC.

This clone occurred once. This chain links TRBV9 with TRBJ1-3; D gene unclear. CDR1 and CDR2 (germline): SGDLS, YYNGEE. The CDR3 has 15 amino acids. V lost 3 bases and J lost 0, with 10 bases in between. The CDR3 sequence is CASSESGSSGNTIYF. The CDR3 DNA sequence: TGTGCCAGCAGCGAGTCCGGGAGCTCTGGAAACACCATATATTTT.

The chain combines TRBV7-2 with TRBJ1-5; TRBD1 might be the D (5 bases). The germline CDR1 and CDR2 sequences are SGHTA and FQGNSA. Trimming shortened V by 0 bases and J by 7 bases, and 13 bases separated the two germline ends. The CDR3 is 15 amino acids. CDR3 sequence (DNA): TGTGCCAGCAGCTTAGCCGGGGGAGTGGAACAGCCCCAGCATTTT. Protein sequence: CASSLAGGVEQPQHF. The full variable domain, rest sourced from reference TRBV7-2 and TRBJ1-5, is GAGVSQSPSNKVTEKGKDVELRCDPISGHTALYWYRQSLGQGLEFLIYFQGNSAPDKSGLPSDRFSAERTGGSVSTLTIQRTQQEDSAVYLCASSLAGGVEQPQHFGDGTRLSIL.

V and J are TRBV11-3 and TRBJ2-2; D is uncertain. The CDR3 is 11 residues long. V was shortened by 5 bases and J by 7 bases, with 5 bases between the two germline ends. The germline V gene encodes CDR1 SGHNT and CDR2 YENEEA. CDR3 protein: CASSRGGELFF. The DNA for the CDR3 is TGTGCCAGCAGCCGCGGCGGGGAGCTGTTTTTT.

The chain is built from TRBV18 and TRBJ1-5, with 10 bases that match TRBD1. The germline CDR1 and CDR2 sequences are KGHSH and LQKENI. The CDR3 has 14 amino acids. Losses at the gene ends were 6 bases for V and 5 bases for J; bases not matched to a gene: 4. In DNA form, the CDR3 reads TGTGCCAGCTCGCTCGACAGGGGGCATCAGCCCCAGCATTTT. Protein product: CASSLDRGHQPQHF.

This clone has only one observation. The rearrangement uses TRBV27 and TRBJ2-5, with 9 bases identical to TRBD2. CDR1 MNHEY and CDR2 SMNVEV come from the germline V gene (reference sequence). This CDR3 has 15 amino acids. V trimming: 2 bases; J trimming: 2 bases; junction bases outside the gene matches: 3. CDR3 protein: CASSLKRGVQETQYF. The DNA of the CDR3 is TGTGCCAGCAGTTTAAAGCGGGGGGTACAAGAGACCCAGTACTTC.

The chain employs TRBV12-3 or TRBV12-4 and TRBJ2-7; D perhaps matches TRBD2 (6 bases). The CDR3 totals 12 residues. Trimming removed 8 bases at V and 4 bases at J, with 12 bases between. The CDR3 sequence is CASGGSGYEQYF. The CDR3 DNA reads TGTGCCAGCGGGGGGTCGGGTTACGAGCAGTACTTC.

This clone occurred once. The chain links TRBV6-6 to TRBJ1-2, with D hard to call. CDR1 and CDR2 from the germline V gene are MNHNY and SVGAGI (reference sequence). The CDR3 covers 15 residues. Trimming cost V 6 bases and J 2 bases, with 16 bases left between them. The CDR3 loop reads CASRPPSGINYGYTF. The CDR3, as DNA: TGTGCCAGCAGACCTCCCTCAGGCATAAACTATGGCTACACCTTC.

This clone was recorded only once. CDR3 in DNA: TGTGCCAGCAGTGACCGGGACAACAAACTCTGGAGTGAAGCTTTCTTT. This translates into CASSDRDNKLWSEAFF. The chain couples TRBV6-1 to TRBJ1-1, with a possible D match to TRBD1 (6 bases). The CDR3 has 16 amino acids. Trimming took off 3 bases at V and 7 bases at J, with 21 bases between the two ends. Per the germline V gene, CDR1 is MNHNS and CDR2 is SASEGT.

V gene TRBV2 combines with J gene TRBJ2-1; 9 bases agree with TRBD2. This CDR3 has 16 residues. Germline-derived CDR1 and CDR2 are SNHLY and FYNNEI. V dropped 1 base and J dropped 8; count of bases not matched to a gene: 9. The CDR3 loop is CASSEGEFASGDEQFF. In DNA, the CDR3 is TGTGCCAGCAGTGAAGGGGAATTCGCTAGCGGGGATGAGCAGTTCTTC.

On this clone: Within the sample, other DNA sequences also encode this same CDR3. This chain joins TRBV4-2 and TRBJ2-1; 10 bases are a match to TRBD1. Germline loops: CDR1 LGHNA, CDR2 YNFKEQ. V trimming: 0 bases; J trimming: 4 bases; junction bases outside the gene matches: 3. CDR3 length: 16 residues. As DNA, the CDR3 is TGTGCCAGCAGCCAAGACTGGGACAGGGGATACAATGAGCAGTTCTTC. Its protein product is CASSQDWDRGYNEQFF.

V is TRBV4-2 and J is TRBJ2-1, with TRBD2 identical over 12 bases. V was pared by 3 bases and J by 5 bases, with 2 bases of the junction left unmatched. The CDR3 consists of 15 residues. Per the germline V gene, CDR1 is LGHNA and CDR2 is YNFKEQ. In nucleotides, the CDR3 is TGTGCCAGCAGCCACGGACTAGCGGGAAACAATGAGCAGTTCTTC. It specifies CASSHGLAGNNEQFF.

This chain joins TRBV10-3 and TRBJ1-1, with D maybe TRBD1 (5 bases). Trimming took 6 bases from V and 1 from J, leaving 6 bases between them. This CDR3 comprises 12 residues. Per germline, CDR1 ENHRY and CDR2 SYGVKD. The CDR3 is CAIRGQNTEAFF. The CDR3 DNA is TGTGCCATCAGAGGACAGAACACTGAAGCTTTCTTT.

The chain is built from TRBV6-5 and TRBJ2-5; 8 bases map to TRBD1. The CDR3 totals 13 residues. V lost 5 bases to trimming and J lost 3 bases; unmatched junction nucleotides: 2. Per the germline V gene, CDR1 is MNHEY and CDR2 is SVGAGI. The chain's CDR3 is CASSRTGKETQYF. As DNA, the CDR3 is TGTGCCAGCAGTAGGACAGGGAAAGAGACCCAGTACTTC.

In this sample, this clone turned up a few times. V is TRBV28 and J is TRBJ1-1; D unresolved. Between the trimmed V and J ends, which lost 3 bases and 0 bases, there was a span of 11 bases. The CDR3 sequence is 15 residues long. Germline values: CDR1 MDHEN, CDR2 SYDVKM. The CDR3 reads CASSLRGIMNTEAFF. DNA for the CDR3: TGTGCCAGCAGTTTGCGAGGGATCATGAACACTGAAGCTTTCTTT.

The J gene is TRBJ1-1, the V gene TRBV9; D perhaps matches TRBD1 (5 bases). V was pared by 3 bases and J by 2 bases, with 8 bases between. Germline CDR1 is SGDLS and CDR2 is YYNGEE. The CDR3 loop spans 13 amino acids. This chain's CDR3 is CASSAQVNTEAFF. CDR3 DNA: TGTGCCAGCAGCGCACAGGTAAACACTGAAGCTTTCTTT.

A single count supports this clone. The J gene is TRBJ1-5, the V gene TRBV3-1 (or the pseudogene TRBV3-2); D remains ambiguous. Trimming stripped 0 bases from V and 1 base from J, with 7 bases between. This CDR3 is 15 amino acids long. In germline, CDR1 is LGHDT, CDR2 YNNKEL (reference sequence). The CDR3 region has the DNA TGTGCCAGCAGCCAAGACCCGTTGAGCAATCAGCCCCAGCATTTT. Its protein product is CASSQDPLSNQPQHF.

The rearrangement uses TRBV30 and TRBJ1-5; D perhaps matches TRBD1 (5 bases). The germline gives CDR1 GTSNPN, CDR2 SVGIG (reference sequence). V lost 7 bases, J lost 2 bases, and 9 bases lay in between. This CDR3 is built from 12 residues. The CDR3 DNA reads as TGTGCCTTGGACAAAGGCAATCAGCCCCAGCATTTT. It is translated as CALDKGNQPQHF. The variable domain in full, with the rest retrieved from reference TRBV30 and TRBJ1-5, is SQTIHQWPATLVQPVGSPLSLECTVEGTSNPNLYWYRQAAGRGLQLLFYSVGIGQISSEVPQNLSASRPQDRQFILSSKKLLLSDSGFYLCALDKGNQPQHFGDGTRLSIL.

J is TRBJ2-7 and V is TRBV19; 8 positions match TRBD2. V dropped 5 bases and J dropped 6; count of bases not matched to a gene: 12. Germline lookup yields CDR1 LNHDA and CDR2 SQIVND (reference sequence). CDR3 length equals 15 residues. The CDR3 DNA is TGTGCCAGTAGTCTCACCGGGACTAGTTCAGGCGAGCAGTACTTC. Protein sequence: CASSLTGTSSGEQYF.

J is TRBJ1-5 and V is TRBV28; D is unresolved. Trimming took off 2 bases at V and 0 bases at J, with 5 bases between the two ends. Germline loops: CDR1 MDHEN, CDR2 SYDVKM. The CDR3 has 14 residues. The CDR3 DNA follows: TGTGCCAGCAGTTTAGTTAATAGCAATCAGCCCCAGCATTTT. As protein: CASSLVNSNQPQHF. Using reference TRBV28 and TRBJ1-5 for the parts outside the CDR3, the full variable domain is DVKVTQSSRYLVKRTGEKVFLECVQDMDHENMFWYRQDPGLGLRLIYFSYDVKMKEKGDIPEGYSVSREKKERFSLILESASTNQTSMYLCASSLVNSNQPQHFGDGTRLSIL.

For the CDR3, the DNA is TGTGCCAGCAGCTTGGGACTAGCGGGGGATCAAGAGACCCAGTACTTC. It is translated as CASSLGLAGDQETQYF. The chain couples TRBV7-9 to TRBJ2-5; TRBD2 agrees at 14 bases. CDR3 length: 16 residues. Looked up from germline, CDR1 is SEHNR and CDR2 is FQNEAQ (reference sequence). With 3 bases clipped from V and 2 bases from J, the junction kept 2 bases outside the gene matches.

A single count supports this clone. CDR3 residues: CAIGGRQGAGTEAFF. The CDR3, as DNA: TGTGCCATCGGGGGGAGACAGGGGGCCGGCACTGAAGCTTTCTTT. V is TRBV10-3 and J is TRBJ1-1, with 10 positions matching TRBD1. J gave up 4 bases and V 8 bases, and 10 bases lay outside the gene matches. This CDR3 has 15 residues. Germline lookup yields CDR1 ENHRY and CDR2 SYGVKD.

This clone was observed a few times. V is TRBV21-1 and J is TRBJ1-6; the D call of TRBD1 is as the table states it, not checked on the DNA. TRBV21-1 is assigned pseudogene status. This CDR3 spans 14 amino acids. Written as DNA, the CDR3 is TGTGCCAGCAGCCCTAGGGGGAGAGGGTCACCCCTCCACTTT. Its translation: CASSPRGRGSPLHF.

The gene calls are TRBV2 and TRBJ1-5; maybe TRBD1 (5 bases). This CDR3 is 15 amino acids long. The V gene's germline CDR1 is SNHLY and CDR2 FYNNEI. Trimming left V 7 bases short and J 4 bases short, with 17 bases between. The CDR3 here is CASKDKVGTNQPQHF. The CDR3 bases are TGTGCCAGCAAGGACAAAGTGGGGACTAATCAGCCCCAGCATTTT. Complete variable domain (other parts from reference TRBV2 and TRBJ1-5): EPEVTQTPSHQVTQMGQEVILRCVPISNHLYFYWYRQILGQKVEFLVSFYNNEISEKSEIFDDQFSVERPDGSNFTLKIRSTKLEDSAMYFCASKDKVGTNQPQHFGDGTRLSIL.

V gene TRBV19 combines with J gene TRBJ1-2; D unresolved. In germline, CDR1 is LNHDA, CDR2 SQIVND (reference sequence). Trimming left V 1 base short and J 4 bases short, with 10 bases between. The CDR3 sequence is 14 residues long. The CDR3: CASSIGERRYGYTF. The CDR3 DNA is TGTGCCAGTAGTATAGGCGAGAGGCGCTATGGCTACACCTTC.

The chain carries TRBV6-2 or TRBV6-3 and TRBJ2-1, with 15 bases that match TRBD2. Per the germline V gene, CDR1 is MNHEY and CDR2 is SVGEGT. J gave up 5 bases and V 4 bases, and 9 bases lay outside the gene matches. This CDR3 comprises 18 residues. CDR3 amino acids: CASSSWTSGRAKDNEQFF. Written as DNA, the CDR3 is TGTGCCAGCAGTTCTTGGACTAGCGGGAGGGCCAAAGACAATGAGCAGTTCTTC.

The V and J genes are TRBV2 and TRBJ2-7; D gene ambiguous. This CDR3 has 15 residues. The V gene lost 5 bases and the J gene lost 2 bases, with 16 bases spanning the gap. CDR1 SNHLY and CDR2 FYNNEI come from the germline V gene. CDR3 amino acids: CASSRLDSRTYEQYF. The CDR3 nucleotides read TGTGCCAGCAGTAGGCTTGACTCCCGAACCTACGAGCAGTACTTC.

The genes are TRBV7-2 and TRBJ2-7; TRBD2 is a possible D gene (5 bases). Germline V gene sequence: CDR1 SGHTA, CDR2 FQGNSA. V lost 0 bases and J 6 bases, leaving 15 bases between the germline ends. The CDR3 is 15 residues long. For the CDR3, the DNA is TGTGCCAGCAGCTTAGCCCTGTCCGGGAAAAGCGAGCAGTACTTC. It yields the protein CASSLALSGKSEQYF.

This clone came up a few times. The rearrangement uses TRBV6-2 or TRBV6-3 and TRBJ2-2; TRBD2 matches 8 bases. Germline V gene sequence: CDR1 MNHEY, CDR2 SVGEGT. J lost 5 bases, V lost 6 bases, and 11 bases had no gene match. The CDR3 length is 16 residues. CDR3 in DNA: TGTGCCAGCAGCGACGCGGGGGGAACATTAACCGGGGAGCTGTTTTTT. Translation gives CASSDAGGTLTGELFF.

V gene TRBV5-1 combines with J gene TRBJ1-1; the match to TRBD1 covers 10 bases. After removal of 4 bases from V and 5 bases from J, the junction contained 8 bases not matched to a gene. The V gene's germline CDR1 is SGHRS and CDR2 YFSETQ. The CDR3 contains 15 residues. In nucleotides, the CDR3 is TGCGCCAGCAGCATAGGGACAGGGGTAATGACTGAAGCTTTCTTT. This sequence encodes CASSIGTGVMTEAFF.

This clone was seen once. The CDR3: CASSVHYEQFF. The CDR3 DNA reads TGTGCCAGCAGTGTTCACTATGAGCAGTTCTTC. This chain links TRBV25-1 with TRBJ2-1; D remains unclear. Trimming took 4 bases from V and 8 from J, leaving 6 bases between them. Germline CDR1 is MGHDK and CDR2 is SYGVNS. This CDR3 has 11 amino acids.